This T cell receptor beta chain was captured in a study of T cells in tumors after PD-1 blockade. Study details: Peripheral blood samples averaged around 40,000 unique clonotypes and 100,000 to 130,000 templates.

Clones were read by immunoSEQ multiplex PCR, and TCRdb kept only the in-frame ones, dropping some. The sample includes approximately 48,000 clones, around 85% of them seen just once. This clone was counted a few times. Its antigen is currently unknown. The study's findings and limits: Blood contained about 38% of the tumor's TCR clonotypes.

V was shortened by 1 base and J by 3 bases, with 7 bases between the two germline ends. This CDR3 is 14 amino acids long. The germline CDR1 and CDR2 sequences are GTSNPN and SVGIG (reference sequence). The rearrangement links TRBV30 to TRBJ1-6; D possibly corresponds to TRBD1 (6 bases). This TCR was sampled from a human donor with basal cell carcinoma. Sequencing was performed on PBMCs, taken before anti-PD-1 treatment. The CDR3 region is CAWSGGLYNSPLHF. The CDR3 DNA reads TGTGCCTGGAGTGGGGGGCTCTATAATTCACCCCTCCACTTT.